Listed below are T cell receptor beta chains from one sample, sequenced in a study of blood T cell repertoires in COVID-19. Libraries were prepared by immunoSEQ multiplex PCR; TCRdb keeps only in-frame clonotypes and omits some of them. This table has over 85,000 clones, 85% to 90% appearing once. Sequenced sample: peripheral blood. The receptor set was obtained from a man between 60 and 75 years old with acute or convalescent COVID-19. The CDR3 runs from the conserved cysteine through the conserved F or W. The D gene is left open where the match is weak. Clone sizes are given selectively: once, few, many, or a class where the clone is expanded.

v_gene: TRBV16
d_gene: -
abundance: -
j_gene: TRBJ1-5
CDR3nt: TGTGCCAGCAGCCAGTCCCAGAATCAGCCCCAGCATTTT
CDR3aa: CASSQSQNQPQHF

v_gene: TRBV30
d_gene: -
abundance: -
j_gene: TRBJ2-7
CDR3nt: TGTGCCTGGAGCCGGGACTTTGCCTACGAGCAGTACTTC
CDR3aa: CAWSRDFAYEQYF

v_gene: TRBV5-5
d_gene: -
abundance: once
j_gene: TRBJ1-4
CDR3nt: TGTGCCAGCACAAAAGGGGACACCGAAGAAAAACTGTTTTTT
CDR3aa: CASTKGDTEEKLFF

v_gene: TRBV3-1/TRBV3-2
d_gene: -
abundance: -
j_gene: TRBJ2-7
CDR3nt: TGTGCCAGCAGCCAAGGGGGAGGATCCTACTACGAGCAGTACTTC
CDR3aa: CASSQGGGSYYEQYF

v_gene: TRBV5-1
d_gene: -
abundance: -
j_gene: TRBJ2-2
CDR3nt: TGCGCCAGCAGCTTGGATGGCTTTAACACCGGGGAGCTGTTTTTT
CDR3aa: CASSLDGFNTGELFF

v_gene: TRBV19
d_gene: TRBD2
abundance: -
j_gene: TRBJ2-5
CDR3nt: TGTGCCAGTAGTGCCAGGGGCCAGAGACTAGCGGGACGATCGTACCAAGAGACCCAGTACTTC
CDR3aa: CASSARGQRLAGRSYQETQYF

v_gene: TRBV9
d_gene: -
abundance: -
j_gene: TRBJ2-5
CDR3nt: TGTGCCAGCAGCGCCACACAGGTAAAACAAGAGACCCAGTACTTC
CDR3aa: CASSATQVKQETQYF

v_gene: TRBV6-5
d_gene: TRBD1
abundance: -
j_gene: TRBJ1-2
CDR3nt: TGTGCCAGCACCCCCGGGACAGGGTCTGGCTACACCTTC
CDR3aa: CASTPGTGSGYTF

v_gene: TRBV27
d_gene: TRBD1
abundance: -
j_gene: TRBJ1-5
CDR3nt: TGTGCCAGCAGCCCTGGGACAGGGGAGCAGCCCCAGCATTTT
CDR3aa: CASSPGTGEQPQHF

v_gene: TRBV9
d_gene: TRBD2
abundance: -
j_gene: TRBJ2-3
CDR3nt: TGTGCCAGCAGCGTCAGCGGGGGGGCCACCTTTAGCACAGATACGCAGTATTTT
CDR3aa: CASSVSGGATFSTDTQYF

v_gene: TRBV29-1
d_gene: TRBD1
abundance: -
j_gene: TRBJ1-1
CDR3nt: TGCAGCGCATCGACAGGGGGAGGGACTGAAGCTTTCTTT
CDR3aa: CSASTGGGTEAFF

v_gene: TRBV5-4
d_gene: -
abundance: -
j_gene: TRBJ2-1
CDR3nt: TGTGCCAGCGTCCAGATGGGGGCGGGCTACAATGAGCAGTTCTTC
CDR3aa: CASVQMGAGYNEQFF

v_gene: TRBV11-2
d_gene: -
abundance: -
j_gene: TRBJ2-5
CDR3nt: TGTGCCAGCAGCCTGGGACTCCAAGAGACCCAGTACTTC
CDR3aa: CASSLGLQETQYF

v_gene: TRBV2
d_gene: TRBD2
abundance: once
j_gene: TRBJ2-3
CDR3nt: TGTGCCAGCAGGGGACTAGCGGGGGCAGATACGCAGTATTTT
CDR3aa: CASRGLAGADTQYF

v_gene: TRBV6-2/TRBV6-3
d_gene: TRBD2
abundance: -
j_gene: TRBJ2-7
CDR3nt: TGTGCCAGCAGCCGGGGGGGGGAGGTCGGCTACGAGCAGTACTTC
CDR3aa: CASSRGGEVGYEQYF

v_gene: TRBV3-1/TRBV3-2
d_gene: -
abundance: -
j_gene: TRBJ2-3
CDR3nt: TGTGCCAGCAGCCAAGGGACTACCACAGATACGCAGTATTTT
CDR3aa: CASSQGTTTDTQYF

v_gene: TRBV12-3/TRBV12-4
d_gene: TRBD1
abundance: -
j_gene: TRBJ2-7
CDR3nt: TGTGCCAGCAGTCCCGGGACAGGGAACGAGCAGTACTTC
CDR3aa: CASSPGTGNEQYF

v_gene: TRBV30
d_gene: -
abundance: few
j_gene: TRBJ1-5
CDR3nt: TGTGCCTGGAGTGTAGGGGCTGAGCATCAGCCCCAGCATTTT
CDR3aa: CAWSVGAEHQPQHF

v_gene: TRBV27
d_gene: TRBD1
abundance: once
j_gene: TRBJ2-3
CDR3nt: TGTGCCAGCAGAACACTCTCAGACAGGGGGCAAGTTGGTACGCAGTATTTT
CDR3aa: CASRTLSDRGQVGTQYF

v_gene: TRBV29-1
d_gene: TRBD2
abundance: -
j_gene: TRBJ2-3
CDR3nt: TGCAGCGTTATAGCGGGGGGCCGGGTAGATACGCAGTATTTT
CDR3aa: CSVIAGGRVDTQYF

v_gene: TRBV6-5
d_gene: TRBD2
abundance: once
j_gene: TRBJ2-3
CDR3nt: TGTGCCAGCAAGCGGGGATCCACAGATACGCAGTATTTT
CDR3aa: CASKRGSTDTQYF

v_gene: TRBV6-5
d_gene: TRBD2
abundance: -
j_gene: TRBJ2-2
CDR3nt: TGTGCCAGCAGTCCCGAGGGACTAGCGGGGGGGCAGCTGTTTTTT
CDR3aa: CASSPEGLAGGQLFF

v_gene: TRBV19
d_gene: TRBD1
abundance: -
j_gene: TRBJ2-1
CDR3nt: TGTGCCAGTAGTCCCCGGACAGGGTGGAATGAGCAGTTCTTC
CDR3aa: CASSPRTGWNEQFF

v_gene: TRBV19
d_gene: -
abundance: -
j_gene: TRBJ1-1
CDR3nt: TGTGCCAGTAGTGCTAAAGGGGACACTGAAGCTTTCTTT
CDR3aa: CASSAKGDTEAFF

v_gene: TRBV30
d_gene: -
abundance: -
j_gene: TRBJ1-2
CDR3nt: TGTGCCTGGAGTGTTGGGACTGTCTATAGCGGCTACACCTTC
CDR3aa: CAWSVGTVYSGYTF

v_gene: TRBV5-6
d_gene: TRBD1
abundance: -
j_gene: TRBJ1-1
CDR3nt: TGTGCCAGCAGCTCCGGGACAGGGAGGAAGGGCACTGAAGCTTTCTTT
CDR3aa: CASSSGTGRKGTEAFF

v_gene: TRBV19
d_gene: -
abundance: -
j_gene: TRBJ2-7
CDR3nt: TGTGCCAGTAGTACGGGGGATAATCGCGAGCAGTACTTC
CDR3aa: CASSTGDNREQYF

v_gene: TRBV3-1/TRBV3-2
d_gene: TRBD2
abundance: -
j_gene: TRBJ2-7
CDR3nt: TGTGCCAGCAGCCAAGGACTAGCGGGTTCCTACGAGCAGTACTTC
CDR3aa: CASSQGLAGSYEQYF

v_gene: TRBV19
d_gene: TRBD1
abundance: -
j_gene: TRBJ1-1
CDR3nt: TGTGCCAGTACACGGACAGGGGGCTACACTGAAGCTTTCTTT
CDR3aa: CASTRTGGYTEAFF

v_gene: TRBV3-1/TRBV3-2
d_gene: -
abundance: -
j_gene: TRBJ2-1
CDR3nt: TGTGCCAGCAGCCGCCCGAACGGGGGTGAGCAGTTCTTC
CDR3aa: CASSRPNGGEQFF

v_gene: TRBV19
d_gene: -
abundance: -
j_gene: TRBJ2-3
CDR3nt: TGTGCCAGTAGTCCCGCTCGCCAATATAACTCGGATACGCAGTATTTT
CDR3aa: CASSPARQYNSDTQYF

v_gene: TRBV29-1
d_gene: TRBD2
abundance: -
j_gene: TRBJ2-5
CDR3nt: TGCAGCGTTGGTAGCGGCGGGGGAGAGACCCAGTACTTC
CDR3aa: CSVGSGGGETQYF

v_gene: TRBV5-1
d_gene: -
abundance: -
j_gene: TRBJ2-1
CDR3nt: TGCGCCAGCAGCTTGCACGGCGGGACGGACAATGAGCAGTTCTTC
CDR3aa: CASSLHGGTDNEQFF

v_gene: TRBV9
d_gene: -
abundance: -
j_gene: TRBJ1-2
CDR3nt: TGTGCCAGCAGCGTAAGTTCCGGCAGCGGCTATGGCTACACCTTC
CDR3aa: CASSVSSGSGYGYTF

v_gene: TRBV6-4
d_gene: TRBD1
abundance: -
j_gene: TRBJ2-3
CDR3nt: TGTGCCAGCAGAGATACAGGGGCCAGCACAGATACGCAGTATTTT
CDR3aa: CASRDTGASTDTQYF

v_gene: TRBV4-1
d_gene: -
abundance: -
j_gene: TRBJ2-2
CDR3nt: TGCGCCAGCAGCCAAGGTCGCCCGGACACCGGGGAGCTGTTTTTT
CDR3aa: CASSQGRPDTGELFF

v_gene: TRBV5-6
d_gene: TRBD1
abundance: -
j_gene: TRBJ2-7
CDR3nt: TGTGCCAGCAGCTTGATCTCGGGGGACAGGATCTACGAGCAGTACTTC
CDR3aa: CASSLISGDRIYEQYF

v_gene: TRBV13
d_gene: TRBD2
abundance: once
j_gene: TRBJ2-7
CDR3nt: TGTGCCAGCAGCCCGGGACTAGCGGGGGATCCTGGGGAGCAGTACTTC
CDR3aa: CASSPGLAGDPGEQYF

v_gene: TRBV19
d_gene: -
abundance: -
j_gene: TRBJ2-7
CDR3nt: TGTGCCAGTAGTATCTCAGGGCCCTACGAGCAGTACTTC
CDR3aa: CASSISGPYEQYF

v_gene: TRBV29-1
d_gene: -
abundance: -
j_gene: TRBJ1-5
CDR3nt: TGCAGCGTTGGGGGAGGGCGCAATCAGCCCCAGCATTTT
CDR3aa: CSVGGGRNQPQHF

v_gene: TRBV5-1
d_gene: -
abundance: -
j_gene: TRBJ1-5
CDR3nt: TGCGCCAGCAGCTTGGCCGGGACACCGAATCAGCCCCAGCATTTT
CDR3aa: CASSLAGTPNQPQHF

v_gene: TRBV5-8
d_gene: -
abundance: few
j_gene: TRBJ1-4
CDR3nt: TGTGCCAGCAGCTTGGGACAGACCCAAACTAATGAAAAACTGTTTTTT
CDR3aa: CASSLGQTQTNEKLFF

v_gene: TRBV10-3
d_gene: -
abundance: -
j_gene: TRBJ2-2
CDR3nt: TGTGCCATCAGTGAGAGACAGACCGGGGAGCTGTTTTTT
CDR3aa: CAISERQTGELFF

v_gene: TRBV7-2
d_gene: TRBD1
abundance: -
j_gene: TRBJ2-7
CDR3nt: TGTGCCAGCAGCTTAGTCGTGGGACAGGGTTTCATCGAGCAGTACTTC
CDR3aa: CASSLVVGQGFIEQYF

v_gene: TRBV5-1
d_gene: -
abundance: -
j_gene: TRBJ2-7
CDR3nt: TGCGCCAGCAGCTTGGAACAGGCACCCTACGAGCAGTACTTC
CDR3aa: CASSLEQAPYEQYF

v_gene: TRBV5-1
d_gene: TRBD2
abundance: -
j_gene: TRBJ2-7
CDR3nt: TGCGCCAGCAGCTTAGCCCTAGCGGGAGGGCTATCCGGATACGAGCAGTACTTC
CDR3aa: CASSLALAGGLSGYEQYF

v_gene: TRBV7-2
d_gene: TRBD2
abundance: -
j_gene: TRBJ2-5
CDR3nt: TGTGCCAGCAGCTCCGGGGGGTCGAAAGAGACCCAGTACTTC
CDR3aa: CASSSGGSKETQYF

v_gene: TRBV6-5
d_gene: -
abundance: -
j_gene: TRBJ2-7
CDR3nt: TGTGCCAGCCGATGGACTGGAGACTACGAGCAGTACTTC
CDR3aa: CASRWTGDYEQYF

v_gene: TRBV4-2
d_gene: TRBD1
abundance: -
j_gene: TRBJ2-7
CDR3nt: TGTGCCAGCAGCCATCCGGGACAGGGGTCCTACGAGCAGTACTTC
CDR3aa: CASSHPGQGSYEQYF